The T cell receptor beta chain described here comes from a study of T cell repertoires in cytomegalovirus infection. Study-wide background: Use of recently identified HLA-C-restricted and well-studied HLA-B-restricted CMV epitopes was part of the study. The study, taken as a whole, reports: Across the ex vivo response, the dominant clonotypes were HLA-C-restricted CMV-specific TCR beta clonotypes.

V lost 3 bases to trimming and J lost 6 bases, with 14 bases between them. There are 14 residues in the CDR3. Germline V CDR1 and CDR2: LGHDT, YNNKEL (reference sequence). TCRdb recomputed calls from the reads with MiXCR, one row per CDR3 protein. Of around 570,000 distinct CDR3 sequences detected, approximately 40% appear once; the ten largest clones hold about 48%. A remark on this clonotype: Antigen unknown.

Sequenced here: cultured PBMCs, sampled from culture after CMV antigen stimulation. The sequence was obtained from a human donor in good health (CMV status not recorded). Some clones in this sample may be carry-over from other donors' samples. The chain uses TRBV3-1 and TRBJ1-1, with D perhaps matching TRBD1 (5 bases). The CDR3 sequence: CASSQIDSGSEAFF. DNA of the CDR3: TGTGCCAGCAGCCAGATCGACAGCGGCTCTGAAGCTTTCTTT.